The 20 T cell receptor beta chains below all came from one sample that was sequenced in a study of blood T cells in healthy people across ages. It was with a sample-barcoded 5' primer and a J-beta primer mix that a second PCR of roughly 7 to 12 cycles was run. TCRdb reprocessed the 5' RACE reads via MiXCR and lists one record per CDR3 protein. The sample holds hundreds of thousands of distinct CDR3 sequences; 35% to 60% are singletons and the top ten take approximately 18%. The sequencing input was blood. These receptor sequences come from a man older than 75 in good health.

The V call is TRBV9, the J call TRBJ2-1, with D uncertain. The CDR3 is made up of 17 amino acids. CDR1 and CDR2 from the germline V gene are SGDLS and YYNGEE. The V end lost 0 bases, the J end lost 6 bases, and 19 bases lay between the germline ends. The CDR3 coding sequence is TGTGCCAGCAGCGTAGCTACGGTGAGCTCCTTCACCAATGAGCAGTTCTTC. This encodes CASSVATVSSFTNEQFF.

Worth noting for this clonotype: A much larger clone lies one base from this, so it may be a read error. This sequence joins TRBV5-1 and TRBJ2-7; the match to TRBD1 covers 11 bases. CDR3 length: 15 amino acids. The junction had 6 bases not matched to a gene; V was cut back by 0 bases and J by 7 bases. Germline V lookup: CDR1 SGHRS, CDR2 YFSETQ. The CDR3 sequence: CASSLAGTGGIEQYF. CDR3 bases: TGCGCCAGCAGCTTGGCCGGGACAGGGGGTATAGAGCAGTACTTC. The variable domain in full, with the rest retrieved from reference TRBV5-1 and TRBJ2-7, is KAGVTQTPRYLIKTRGQQVTLSCSPISGHRSVSWYQQTPGQGLQFLFEYFSETQRNKGNFPGRFSGRQFSNSRSEMNVSTLELGDSALYLCASSLAGTGGIEQYFGPGTRLTVT.

The sample holds a few counts of this clonotype. V gene TRBV11-2 combines with J gene TRBJ2-1; no firm D call. Trimming took off 5 bases at V and 4 bases at J, with 6 bases between the two ends. The CDR3 extends over 12 amino acids. Germline V gene lookup returns CDR1 SGHAT and CDR2 FQNNGV. CDR3 sequence: CASSAEYNEQFF. In DNA, the CDR3 is TGTGCCAGCAGCGCAGAGTACAATGAGCAGTTCTTC.

The V gene is TRBV3-1, the J gene TRBJ2-3; TRBD1 or TRBD2 may be the D gene (5 bases each). The germline V gene encodes CDR1 LGHDT and CDR2 YNNKEL (reference sequence). This CDR3 has 14 residues. Trimming left V 5 bases short and J 3 bases short, with 12 bases between. The CDR3 bases are TGTGCCAGCAGCGACCCGGGACGGACAGATACGCAGTATTTT. This translates into CASSDPGRTDTQYF.

The chain couples TRBV5-1 to TRBJ2-7, with D tentatively TRBD1 (6 bases). The germline V gene has CDR1 SGHRS and CDR2 YFSETQ. The CDR3 covers 14 residues. Trimming removed 0 bases from V and 3 bases from J, with 10 bases in between. CDR3 DNA: TGCGCCAGCAGCTTGGACAGGGAATACTACGAGCAGTACTTC. Translation gives CASSLDREYYEQYF.

The V and J genes are TRBV12-3 or TRBV12-4 and TRBJ2-1, with D unclear. The CDR3 contains 15 residues. Between the trimmed V and J ends, which lost 2 bases and 4 bases, there was a span of 12 bases. The chain's CDR3 is CASSLSDLGYNEQFF. DNA for the CDR3: TGTGCCAGCAGTTTATCTGATTTAGGGTACAATGAGCAGTTCTTC.

The V gene is TRBV29-1, the J gene TRBJ2-7; perhaps TRBD1 as D (6 bases). The CDR3 consists of 15 residues. From germline, CDR1 is SQVTM and CDR2 ANQGSEA. The V gene lost 0 bases and the J gene lost 1 base, with 13 bases spanning the gap. The CDR3 reads CSVEEPAGTSYEQYF. Here the CDR3 DNA reads TGCAGCGTTGAAGAACCGGCAGGGACATCCTACGAGCAGTACTTC.

In its sample, this clonotype was seen many times. The chain couples TRBV4-2 to TRBJ2-7; TRBD2 aligns across 10 bases. Germline trimming cut 4 bases from V and 1 base from J; bases unmatched to any gene: 4. The CDR3 is 15 residues long. Germline V gene data show CDR1 as LGHNA and CDR2 as YNFKEQ. CDR3 in amino acids: CASSPGLAHSYEQYF. The CDR3 DNA reads TGTGCCAGCAGCCCGGGACTAGCGCATTCCTACGAGCAGTACTTC.

This clonotype was recorded many times. The chain recombines TRBV12-3 or TRBV12-4 with TRBJ2-5; 11 nucleotides match TRBD2. CDR3 length equals 16 residues. With 7 bases clipped from V and 6 bases from J, the junction kept 13 bases outside the gene matches. The DNA of the CDR3 is TGTGCCAGCACCCCCGGGGGACTAGCGGACAAGAAGACCCAGTACTTC. Translation: CASTPGGLADKKTQYF.

This clonotype was seen many times. This chain joins TRBV5-6 and TRBJ2-7; D remains ambiguous. Germline CDR1 and CDR2: SGHDT and YYEEEE. This CDR3 has 13 amino acids. V was trimmed by 2 bases and J by 2 bases, leaving 8 bases between them. CDR3 sequence reads: CASSFGLTYEQYF. DNA for the CDR3: TGTGCCAGCAGCTTCGGGTTGACCTACGAGCAGTACTTC.

This clonotype was detected only a few times. The rearrangement joins TRBV2 to TRBJ2-3; 7 bases are a match to TRBD1. After removal of 6 bases from V and 2 bases from J, the junction contained 8 bases not matched to a gene. This CDR3 spans 15 amino acids. Germline-derived CDR1 and CDR2 are SNHLY and FYNNEI. CDR3 region: CASRLEDRSTDTQYF. CDR3 bases: TGTGCCAGCAGGTTGGAGGACAGGTCCACAGATACGCAGTATTTT.

The CDR3 is CASSATGGTYNEQYF. In DNA form, the CDR3 reads TGTGCCAGCAGCGCTACAGGGGGCACCTACAATGAGCAGTACTTC. The rearrangement links TRBV9 to TRBJ2-7, with TRBD1 matching 9 bases. The V gene end was trimmed by 3 bases and the J gene end by 7 bases; junction bases not matched to a gene: 11. Germline CDR1 is SGDLS and CDR2 is YYNGEE. CDR3 size: 15 residues.

The chain is built from TRBV6-5 and TRBJ2-2; maybe TRBD2 (5 bases). This CDR3 has 16 amino acids. Germline V CDR1 and CDR2: MNHEY, SVGAGI. V lost 0 bases, J lost 5 bases, and 13 bases lay in between. The CDR3 loop is CASSYSGTTGTGELFF. The CDR3 DNA follows: TGTGCCAGCAGTTACTCGGGTACCACGGGGACCGGGGAGCTGTTTTTT.

The chain has TRBV29-1 and TRBJ2-3, with D unclear. The CDR3 length is 12 residues. Germline loops: CDR1 SQVTM, CDR2 ANQGSEA. V was trimmed by 3 bases and J by 3 bases, leaving 7 bases between them. The CDR3 region is CSVEAETDTQYF. The CDR3 nucleotides read TGCAGCGTTGAGGCGGAGACAGATACGCAGTATTTT.

The chain recombines TRBV6-6 with TRBJ2-2; 9 bases are shared with TRBD1. Germline values: CDR1 MNHNY, CDR2 SVGAGI (reference sequence). Losses at the gene ends were 10 bases for V and 4 bases for J; bases not matched to a gene: 7. The CDR3 consists of 14 residues. The CDR3 sequence is CAIPGTGLTGELFF. CDR3 nucleotides: TGTGCCATACCCGGGACAGGGCTCACCGGGGAGCTGTTTTTT.

The chain joins TRBV10-3 to TRBJ2-1; 9 nucleotides match TRBD1. There are 14 residues in the CDR3. Looked up from germline, CDR1 is ENHRY and CDR2 is SYGVKD. V gave up 6 bases and J gave up 8 bases; unmatched junction bases: 8. The CDR3, as DNA: TGTGCCATCAGACCGGGACAGGGAAGAGATGAGCAGTTCTTC. Translating it yields CAIRPGQGRDEQFF.

This clonotype was counted at least ten times. The chain has TRBV28 and TRBJ2-7; D ambiguous. CDR3 length: 14 residues. CDR1 and CDR2 from the germline V gene are MDHEN and SYDVKM. Trimming shortened V by 6 bases and J by 5 bases, and 17 bases separated the two germline ends. In DNA, the CDR3 is TGTGCCAGCAGGCCCAGTGGGCGCGTCCACGAGCAGTACTTC. Its translation: CASRPSGRVHEQYF.

There are a few counts of this clonotype. The CDR3 DNA reads TGCAGCGTGGGGAGATCGGGAGGGGGAAACTACAATGAGCAGTTCTTC. It encodes CSVGRSGGGNYNEQFF. The chain joins TRBV29-1 to TRBJ2-1; 8 bases agree with TRBD2. J lost 3 bases, V lost 6 bases, and 13 bases had no gene match. In germline, CDR1 is SQVTM, CDR2 ANQGSEA. The CDR3 sequence is 16 residues long.

The chain employs TRBV7-2 and TRBJ1-6; 7 nucleotides align to TRBD1. Germline CDR1 SGHTA, CDR2 FQGNSA. V gave up 3 bases and J gave up 10 bases; unmatched junction bases: 6. The CDR3 consists of 14 residues. The CDR3 reads CASSFPTGDSPLHF. The CDR3 DNA follows: TGTGCCAGCAGCTTCCCTACAGGGGACTCACCCCTCCACTTT. Combining the CDR3 with reference TRBV7-2 and TRBJ1-6 gives the whole variable domain GAGVSQSPSNKVTEKGKDVELRCDPISGHTALYWYRQSLGQGLEFLIYFQGNSAPDKSGLPSDRFSAERTGGSVSTLTIQRTQQEDSAVYLCASSFPTGDSPLHFGNGTRLTVT.

The rearrangement joins TRBV4-2 to TRBJ2-3; D is uncertain. The germline CDR1 and CDR2 sequences are LGHNA and YNFKEQ. CDR3 length: 15 residues. V gave up 4 bases and J gave up 0 bases, with 11 bases separating them. The CDR3 loop is CASSREPDSTDTQYF. CDR3 coding DNA: TGTGCCAGCAGCCGGGAACCGGACAGCACAGATACGCAGTATTTT.